Described below is a single T cell receptor beta chain sequence and its context. What it binds is unknown. CDR3 length: 14 amino acids. The trim removed 2 bases at V and 6 bases at J, leaving 4 bases unmatched. The germline CDR1 and CDR2 sequences are SGHRS and YFSETQ. This entry comes from a study of cytomegalovirus exposure and HLA in healthy donors. In the study overall: Ancestry clustering placed roughly 86% of 350 to 500 genotyped donors in the Caucasian-associated cluster.

Study-level results: The likely origin of a cluster of highly shared sequence variants was a sequencing artifact. A link between a missense DCLRE1C variant and TCR beta V- and J-gene trimming emerged from a later analysis.

Among the donors, all were healthy bone marrow donors. PCR was performed using 60 Vbeta and 13 Jbeta primers. Sequencing was performed with immunoSEQ multiplex PCR; in TCRdb, only in-frame clones are kept and a portion is missing. The repertoire includes roughly 100,000 clones, 76% of them detected once, and about 4.3% sits in the top ten. This chain links TRBV5-1 with TRBJ2-1; 8 bases fit TRBD1. Material: PBMCs. The receptor was derived from a man aged 35-49 years in good health and CMV-seronegative. CDR3 amino acids: CASSFGQGFNEQFF. The DNA for the CDR3 is TGCGCCAGCAGCTTTGGACAGGGTTTCAATGAGCAGTTCTTC.